The next 26 T cell receptor beta chains were all read from a single sample in a study of T cells expressing NK-cell markers. From its re-call of the 5' RACE reads, TCRdb lists each CDR3 protein once, without DNA. The sample yields under 600,000 distinct CDR3 sequences, of which the top ten take up approximately 1.5%. Material for sequencing was blood T cells: a sorted CD56 or NKG2C T cell subset, CD4+ or CD8+ T cells, or bulk PBMC T cells (not recorded which). The receptors originated from a woman aged 45 to 65 in good health.

The chain joins TRBV25-1 to TRBJ2-2; with no DNA, the TCRdb D assignment of TRBD1 cannot be verified. There are 15 residues in the CDR3. Per germline, CDR1 MGHDK and CDR2 SYGVNS. This CDR3 is CASRGPGGVTGELFF.

The V and J genes are TRBV11-3 and TRBJ2-3; TCRdb picks TRBD2, but there is no DNA to check that call. Germline CDR1 SGHNT, CDR2 YENEEA. The CDR3 covers 15 residues. The CDR3: CASSLSSGRARPQYF.

This chain uses TRBV5-1 with TRBJ2-1; without DNA, the TCRdb call of TRBD2 cannot be checked. The CDR3 length is 15 residues. Germline values: CDR1 SGHRS, CDR2 YFSETQ. Here the CDR3 reads CASSPRLEEGNEQFF.

The J gene is TRBJ2-1, the V gene TRBV5-1; the D gene TCRdb calls, TRBD2, cannot be checked with no DNA. This CDR3 is built from 15 residues. The germline V gene has CDR1 SGHRS and CDR2 YFSETQ. CDR3: CASSLRLAVNNEQFF.

The J gene is TRBJ2-6, the V gene TRBV5-1; the D call from TCRdb, TRBD1, cannot be confirmed without DNA. CDR3 length equals 18 residues. Per the germline V gene, CDR1 is SGHRS and CDR2 is YFSETQ. CDR3: CASSLDLQGGSGANVLTF.

V usage is TRBV6-1 and J usage is TRBJ2-1; the TCRdb D gene call, TRBD2, has no DNA to confirm it. CDR1 MNHNS and CDR2 SASEGT come from the germline V gene. The CDR3 contains 16 residues. The CDR3 sequence: CASTWTSGKLYNEQFF.

This rearrangement joins TRBV12-3 or TRBV12-4 to TRBJ2-1; TCRdb gives TRBD2 as the D gene, but with no DNA this cannot be confirmed. CDR3 size: 17 residues. CDR3 sequence: CASSWTLGLAGDNEQFF.

The J gene is TRBJ1-2, the V gene TRBV12-3 or TRBV12-4; TCRdb selects TRBD1, and the lack of DNA leaves this call unchecked. The CDR3 loop spans 15 amino acids. CDR3 loop: CASTLGQGVSYGYTF.

This sequence joins TRBV5-6 and TRBJ2-7; TCRdb proposes TRBD1, but this gene call is untestable without DNA. CDR3 size: 14 residues. Germline CDR1 reads SGHDT; CDR2 reads YYEEEE. The CDR3 here is CASSNLQGTYEQYF.

The chain employs TRBV24-1 and TRBJ2-3; the TCRdb call, TRBD2, lacks DNA for checking. Germline V gene sequence: CDR1 KGHDR, CDR2 SFDVKD. The CDR3 covers 15 residues. This CDR3 is CATSDPSGSTDTQYF.

This sequence joins TRBV5-4 and TRBJ2-5; TCRdb's assignment of TRBD1 cannot be checked, as there is no DNA. CDR3 size: 15 residues. Germline loops: CDR1 SGHNT, CDR2 YYREEE (reference sequence). The CDR3 sequence is CASGNRDSGPETQYF.

CDR3 in amino acids: CASSESGAGRWDTQYF. V and J are TRBV6-1 and TRBJ2-3; without DNA, the TCRdb call of TRBD2 cannot be checked. The germline CDR1 and CDR2 sequences are MNHNS and SASEGT. This CDR3 spans 16 amino acids.

The chain is built from TRBV9 and TRBJ2-2; TCRdb's assignment of TRBD2 cannot be checked, as there is no DNA. Germline CDR1 is SGDLS and CDR2 is YYNGEE. The CDR3 length is 18 residues. The CDR3 sequence: CASSAEGWAGGYTGELFF.

The chain uses TRBV5-1 and TRBJ2-2; TCRdb's D gene call, TRBD2, goes unchecked for lack of DNA. Germline CDR1 is SGHRS and CDR2 is YFSETQ. The CDR3 totals 18 residues. The CDR3 is CASSSGLAGGPSTGELFF.

The chain uses TRBV9 and TRBJ2-7; the TCRdb D gene call, TRBD2, has no DNA to confirm it. Germline V gives CDR1 SGDLS, CDR2 YYNGEE. CDR3 length: 16 amino acids. The CDR3 loop reads CASSARFKAAEAEQYF.

This CDR3 is CASSPGTSGEKLFF. This sequence joins TRBV7-8 and TRBJ1-4; TCRdb returns TRBD1, unconfirmable since there is no DNA. CDR1 is SGHVS, CDR2 FQNEAQ, per germline. The CDR3 spans 14 residues.

The V call is TRBV27, the J call TRBJ2-3; TCRdb picks TRBD1, but there is no DNA to check that call. Germline loops: CDR1 MNHEY, CDR2 SMNVEV (reference sequence). The CDR3 contains 15 residues. CDR3: CASSLGERGTDTQYF.

The chain couples TRBV10-2 to TRBJ2-5; the D gene TCRdb calls, TRBD1, cannot be checked with no DNA. This CDR3 region has 14 residues. Germline-derived CDR1 and CDR2 are WSHSY and SAAADI. CDR3 residues: CASSPLTAQETQYF.

The chain carries TRBV27 and TRBJ2-1; there is no DNA to check the TCRdb D call of TRBD1. The CDR3 totals 15 residues. Germline CDR1 is MNHEY and CDR2 is SMNVEV (reference sequence). The CDR3 protein is CASSLSRESYNEQFF.

The chain combines TRBV19 with TRBJ1-2. CDR3 length: 12 residues. CDR1 is LNHDA, CDR2 SQIVND, per germline (reference sequence). CDR3 sequence reads: CASSRGTDGYTF.

V gene TRBV24-1 combines with J gene TRBJ1-1; TCRdb's D call of TRBD1 is untestable without DNA. Germline CDR1 is KGHDR and CDR2 is SFDVKD. The CDR3 loop spans 15 amino acids. The CDR3 loop is CATSDLFGGKREAFF.

The V and J genes are TRBV19 and TRBJ2-1; TCRdb outputs TRBD2, but without DNA this stays unchecked. This CDR3 comprises 15 residues. Germline CDR1 LNHDA, CDR2 SQIVND (reference sequence). CDR3 residues: CASSMGLAGVSEQFF.

V gene TRBV12-5 combines with J gene TRBJ2-1; the TRBD2 assignment by TCRdb is unverifiable without DNA. The CDR3 runs to 16 residues. Germline V lookup: CDR1 LGHNT, CDR2 FRNRAP. CDR3: CASGLALAGIYNEQFF. The entire variable domain, with the rest obtained from reference TRBV12-5 and TRBJ2-1, is as follows: DARVTQTPRHKVTEMGQEVTMRCQPILGHNTVFWYRQTMMQGLELLAYFRNRAPLDDSGMPKDRFSAEMPDATLATLKIQPSEPRDSAVYFCASGLALAGIYNEQFFGPGTRLTVL.

This sequence joins TRBV25-1 and TRBJ2-5; TCRdb calls TRBD2, which cannot be checked without DNA. This CDR3 is 16 amino acids long. From germline, CDR1 is MGHDK and CDR2 SYGVNS. The CDR3 region is CASSEGRALPWGTQYF.

V gene TRBV3-1 combines with J gene TRBJ1-3. Germline values: CDR1 LGHDT, CDR2 YNNKEL (reference sequence). The CDR3 runs 15 residues. The CDR3 is CASSQDTVVANTIYF.

The chain couples TRBV20-1 to TRBJ2-6; absent DNA, TCRdb's TRBD2 call cannot be checked. Germline lookup yields CDR1 DFQATT and CDR2 SNEGSKA (reference sequence). The CDR3 runs 16 residues. CDR3: CSARRTRNSGANVLTF.